A selection of T cell receptor beta chains follows, all from one sample in a study of cytotoxic CD8 clonotypes in ibrutinib-treated CLL. TCRdb's table, derived via immunoSEQ multiplex PCR, lists solely in-frame clones and lacks some. The table shows tens of thousands of clones, with 55% to 70% occurring only once. Specimen: PBMCs, collected at disease progression, from a patient treated with ibrutinib. These receptors all come from a human donor with chronic lymphocytic leukemia. Each CDR3 is given with its conserved first and last residue. Each record gives: V gene, J gene, clone size, D gene, CDR3 DNA, CDR3 protein. D genes are given only for firm matches. The size of a clone is reported for some rows only, either as once, few or many, or as a class for expanded clones.

V: TRBV6-5; J: TRBJ1-1; size: NA; D: NA; DNA: TGTGCCAGCAGTTTGACAGCCATGAACACTGAAGCTTTCTTT; CDR3: CASSLTAMNTEAFF
V: TRBV20-1; J: TRBJ2-3; size: once; D: NA; DNA: TGCAGTGCGGAACTGGAAGATACGCAGTATTTT; CDR3: CSAELEDTQYF
V: TRBV6-5; J: TRBJ1-1; size: NA; D: NA; DNA: TGTGCCAGCAGTTACGGAGGAGAAGCTTTCTTT; CDR3: CASSYGGEAFF
V: TRBV5-1; J: TRBJ2-1; size: few; D: TRBD2; DNA: TGCGCCAGCAGCCCCGAAGCGGGGGGGGCCTACAATGAGCAGTTCTTC; CDR3: CASSPEAGGAYNEQFF
V: TRBV11-2; J: TRBJ2-7; size: few; D: NA; DNA: TGTGCCAGCAGCTTAGATGCCACCGGGAAGCAGTACTTC; CDR3: CASSLDATGKQYF
V: TRBV13; J: TRBJ2-4; size: NA; D: NA; DNA: TGTGCCAGCAGCTTACAGACGGGGGCGGCGAACATTCAGTACTTC; CDR3: CASSLQTGAANIQYF
V: TRBV7-3; J: TRBJ1-3; size: NA; D: NA; DNA: TGTGCCAGCAGCTTAATGGAGGCCAACTCTGGAAACACCATATATTTT; CDR3: CASSLMEANSGNTIYF
V: TRBV6-6; J: TRBJ2-1; size: NA; D: NA; DNA: TGTGCCAGCAGTTCCCTTAAGGATGAGCAGTTCTTC; CDR3: CASSSLKDEQFF
V: TRBV9; J: TRBJ1-6; size: few; D: NA; DNA: TGTGCCAGCAGCGTAGGGGAGAATTCGCCCCTCCACTTT; CDR3: CASSVGENSPLHF
V: TRBV28; J: TRBJ2-7; size: NA; D: TRBD1; DNA: TGTGCCAGCAGTTTAAGGACAGGGCTTCTTTACGAGCAGTACTTC; CDR3: CASSLRTGLLYEQYF
V: TRBV7-8; J: TRBJ2-5; size: NA; D: NA; DNA: TGTGCCAGCATCCTTTTGGGTTACCAAGAGACCCAGTACTTC; CDR3: CASILLGYQETQYF
V: TRBV5-4; J: TRBJ1-6; size: NA; D: NA; DNA: TGTGCCAGCAGCTGGGTATCGGGGAACAATTCACCCCTCCACTTT; CDR3: CASSWVSGNNSPLHF
V: TRBV6-5; J: TRBJ1-1; size: NA; D: NA; DNA: TGTGCCAGCAGGAGGGGGTGGAACACTGAAGCTTTCTTT; CDR3: CASRRGWNTEAFF
V: TRBV20-1; J: TRBJ1-1; size: NA; D: NA; DNA: TGCAGTGCGGACAGTCCGCCCGAAGCTTTCTTT; CDR3: CSADSPPEAFF
V: TRBV7-9; J: TRBJ2-2; size: large; D: TRBD1; DNA: TGTGCCAGCAGCCCACCGGGACAGGGCCCCACCGGGGAGCTGTTTTTT; CDR3: CASSPPGQGPTGELFF
V: TRBV29-1; J: TRBJ2-7; size: NA; D: TRBD1; DNA: TGCAGCGTGTTAAGAGGGGGCGGAACGGGCGAGCAGTACTTC; CDR3: CSVLRGGGTGEQYF
V: TRBV7-8; J: TRBJ2-7; size: NA; D: NA; DNA: TGTGCCAGCAGCTTAGGGGCAGACCACTCCTACGAGCAGTACTTC; CDR3: CASSLGADHSYEQYF
V: TRBV7-9; J: TRBJ1-1; size: few; D: NA; DNA: TGTGCCAGCAGGCTTATGAACACTGAAGCTTTCTTT; CDR3: CASRLMNTEAFF
V: TRBV7-8; J: TRBJ2-3; size: NA; D: TRBD2; DNA: TGTGCCAGCAGCCATGGGCGGGGGGAGTATTTT; CDR3: CASSHGRGEYF
V: TRBV19; J: TRBJ2-2; size: NA; D: NA; DNA: TGTGCCAGTAGTATAGTCGGAGGCGCCCTCACCGGGGAGCTGTTTTTT; CDR3: CASSIVGGALTGELFF
V: TRBV7-9; J: TRBJ1-2; size: NA; D: TRBD1; DNA: TGTGCCAGCAGCGTGGAGGGGGCCGTCTATGGCTACACCTTC; CDR3: CASSVEGAVYGYTF
V: TRBV6-5; J: TRBJ2-3; size: NA; D: NA; DNA: TGTGCCAGCAGTTTTGGCTCAGGAGATACGCAGTATTTT; CDR3: CASSFGSGDTQYF